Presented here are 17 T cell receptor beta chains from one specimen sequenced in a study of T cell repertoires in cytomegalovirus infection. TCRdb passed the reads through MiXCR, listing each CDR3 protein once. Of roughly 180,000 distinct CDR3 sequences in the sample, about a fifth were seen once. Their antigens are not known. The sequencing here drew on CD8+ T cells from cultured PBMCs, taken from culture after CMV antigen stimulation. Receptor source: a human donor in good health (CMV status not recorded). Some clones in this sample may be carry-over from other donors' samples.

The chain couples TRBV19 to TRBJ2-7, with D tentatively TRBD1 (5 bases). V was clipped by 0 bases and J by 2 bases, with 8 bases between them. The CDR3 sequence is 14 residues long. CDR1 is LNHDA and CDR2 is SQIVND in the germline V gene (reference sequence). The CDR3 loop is CASSIEMTAYEQYF. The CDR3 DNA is TGTGCCAGTAGTATAGAAATGACAGCCTACGAGCAGTACTTC.

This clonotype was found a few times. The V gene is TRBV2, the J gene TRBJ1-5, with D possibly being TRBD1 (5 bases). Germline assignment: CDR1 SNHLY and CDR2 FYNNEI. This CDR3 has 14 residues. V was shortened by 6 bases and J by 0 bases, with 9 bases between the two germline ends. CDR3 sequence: CASSAGFSNQPQHF. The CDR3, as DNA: TGTGCCAGCAGCGCAGGGTTTAGCAATCAGCCCCAGCATTTT.

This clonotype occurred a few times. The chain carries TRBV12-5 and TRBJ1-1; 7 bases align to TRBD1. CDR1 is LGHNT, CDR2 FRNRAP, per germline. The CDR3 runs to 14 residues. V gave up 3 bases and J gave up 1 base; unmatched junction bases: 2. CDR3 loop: CASGLWTGNTEAFF. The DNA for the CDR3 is TGTGCTAGTGGTTTATGGACAGGGAACACTGAAGCTTTCTTT.

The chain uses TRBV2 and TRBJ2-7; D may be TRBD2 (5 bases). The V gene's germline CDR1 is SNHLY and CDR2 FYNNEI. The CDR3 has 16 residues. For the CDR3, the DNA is TGTGCGGTGCAATCTAGGTCCTGGACTGGTACCTACGAGCAGTACTTC. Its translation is CAVQSRSWTGTYEQYF. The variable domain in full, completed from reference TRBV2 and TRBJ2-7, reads EPEVTQTPSHQVTQMGQEVILRCVPISNHLYFYWYRQILGQKVEFLVSFYNNEISEKSEIFDDQFSVERPDGSNFTLKIRSTKLEDSAMYFCAVQSRSWTGTYEQYFGPGTRLTVT.

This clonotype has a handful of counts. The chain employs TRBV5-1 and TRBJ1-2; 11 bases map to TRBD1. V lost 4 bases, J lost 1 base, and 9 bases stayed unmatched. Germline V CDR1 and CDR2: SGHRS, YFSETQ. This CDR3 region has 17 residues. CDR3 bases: TGCGCCAGCAGCCTAAAGGGACAGGGGGTTTTTAACTATGGCTACACCTTC. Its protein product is CASSLKGQGVFNYGYTF.

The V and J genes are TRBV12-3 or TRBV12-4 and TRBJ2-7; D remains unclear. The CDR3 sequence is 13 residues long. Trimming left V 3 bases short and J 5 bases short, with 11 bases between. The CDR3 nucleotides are TGTGCCAGCAGTTTTTACAGCCCGGACGAGCAGTACTTC. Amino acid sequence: CASSFYSPDEQYF.

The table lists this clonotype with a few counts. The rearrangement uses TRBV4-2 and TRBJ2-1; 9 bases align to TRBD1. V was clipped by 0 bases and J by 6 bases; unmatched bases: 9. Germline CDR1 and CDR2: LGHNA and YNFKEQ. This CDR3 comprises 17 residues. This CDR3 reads CASSQEVGRDRVNEQFF. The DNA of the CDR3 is TGTGCCAGCAGCCAAGAAGTGGGCCGGGACAGGGTCAATGAGCAGTTCTTC.

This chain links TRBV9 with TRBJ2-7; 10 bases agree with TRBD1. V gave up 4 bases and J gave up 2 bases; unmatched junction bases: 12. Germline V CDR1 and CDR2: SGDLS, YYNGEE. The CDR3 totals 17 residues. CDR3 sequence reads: CASSPTDRGSPTYEQYF. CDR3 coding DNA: TGTGCCAGCAGCCCAACGGACAGGGGGTCCCCTACCTACGAGCAGTACTTC.

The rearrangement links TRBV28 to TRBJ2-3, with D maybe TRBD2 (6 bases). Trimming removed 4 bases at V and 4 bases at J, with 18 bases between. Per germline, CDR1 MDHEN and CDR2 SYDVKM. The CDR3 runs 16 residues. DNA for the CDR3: TGTGCCAGCAGTTCCTCGGGACTCCCAACCCCAGATACGCAGTATTTT. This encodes CASSSSGLPTPDTQYF.

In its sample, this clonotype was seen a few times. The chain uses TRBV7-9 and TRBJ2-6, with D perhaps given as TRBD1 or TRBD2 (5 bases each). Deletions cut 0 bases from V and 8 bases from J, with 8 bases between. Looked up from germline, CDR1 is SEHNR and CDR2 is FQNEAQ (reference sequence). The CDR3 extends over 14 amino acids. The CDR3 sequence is CASSLAGDPNVLTF. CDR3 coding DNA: TGTGCCAGCAGCTTAGCAGGGGACCCCAACGTCCTGACTTTC. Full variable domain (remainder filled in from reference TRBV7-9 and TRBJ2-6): DTGVSQNPRHKITKRGQNVTFRCDPISEHNRLYWYRQTLGQGPEFLTYFQNEAQLEKSRLLSDRFSAERPKGSFSTLEIQRTEQGDSAMYLCASSLAGDPNVLTFGAGSRLTVL.

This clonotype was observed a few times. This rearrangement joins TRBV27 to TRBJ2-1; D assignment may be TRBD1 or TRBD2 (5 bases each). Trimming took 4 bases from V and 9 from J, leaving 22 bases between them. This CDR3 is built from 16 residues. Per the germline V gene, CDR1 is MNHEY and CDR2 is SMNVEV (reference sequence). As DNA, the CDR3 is TGTGCCAGCAGTTCCCTTTACACAGGAGATGGGGGTGAGCAGTTCTTC. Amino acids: CASSSLYTGDGGEQFF.

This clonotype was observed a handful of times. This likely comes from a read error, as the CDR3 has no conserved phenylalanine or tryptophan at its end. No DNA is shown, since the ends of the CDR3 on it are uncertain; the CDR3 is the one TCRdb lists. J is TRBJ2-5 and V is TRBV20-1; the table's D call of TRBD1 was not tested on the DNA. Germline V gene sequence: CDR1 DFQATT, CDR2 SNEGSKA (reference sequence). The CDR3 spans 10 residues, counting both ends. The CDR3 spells CSATGLWEGV.

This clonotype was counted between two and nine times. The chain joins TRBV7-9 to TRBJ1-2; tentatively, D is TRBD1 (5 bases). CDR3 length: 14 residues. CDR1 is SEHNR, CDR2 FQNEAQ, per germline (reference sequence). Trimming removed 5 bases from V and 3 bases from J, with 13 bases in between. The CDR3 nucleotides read TGTGCCAGCAGCCAGGACACTGCGTACTATGGCTACACCTTC. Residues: CASSQDTAYYGYTF.

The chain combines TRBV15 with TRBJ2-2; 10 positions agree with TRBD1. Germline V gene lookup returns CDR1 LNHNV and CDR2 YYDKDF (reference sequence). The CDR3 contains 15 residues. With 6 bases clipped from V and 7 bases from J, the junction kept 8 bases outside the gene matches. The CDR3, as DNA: TGTGCCACCAGGATGACCGGGACAGGGGTCGGGGAGCTGTTTTTT. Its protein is CATRMTGTGVGELFF.

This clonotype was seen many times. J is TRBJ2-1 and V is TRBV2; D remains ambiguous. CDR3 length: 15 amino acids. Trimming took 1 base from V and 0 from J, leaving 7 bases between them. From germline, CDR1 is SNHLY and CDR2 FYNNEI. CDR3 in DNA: TGTGCCAGCAGTGAAGTAGGAAGCTCCTACAATGAGCAGTTCTTC. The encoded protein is CASSEVGSSYNEQFF.

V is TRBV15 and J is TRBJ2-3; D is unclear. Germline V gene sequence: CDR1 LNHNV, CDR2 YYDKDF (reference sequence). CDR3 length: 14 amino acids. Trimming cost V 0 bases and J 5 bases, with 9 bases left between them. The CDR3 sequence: CATSRDSMGDTQYF. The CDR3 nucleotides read TGTGCCACCAGCAGAGATTCGATGGGAGATACGCAGTATTTT. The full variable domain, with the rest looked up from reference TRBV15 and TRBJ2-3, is DAMVIQNPRYQVTQFGKPVTLSCSQTLNHNVMYWYQQKSSQAPKLLFHYYDKDFNNEADTPDNFQSRRPNTSFCFLDIRSPGLGDTAMYLCATSRDSMGDTQYFGPGTRLTVL.

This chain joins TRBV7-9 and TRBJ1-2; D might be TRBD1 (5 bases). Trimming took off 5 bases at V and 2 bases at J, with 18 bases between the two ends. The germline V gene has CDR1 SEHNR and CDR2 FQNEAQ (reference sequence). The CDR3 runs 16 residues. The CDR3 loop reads CASSRGGGPENYGYTF. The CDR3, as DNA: TGTGCCAGCAGCCGAGGCGGGGGACCGGAGAACTATGGCTACACCTTC.